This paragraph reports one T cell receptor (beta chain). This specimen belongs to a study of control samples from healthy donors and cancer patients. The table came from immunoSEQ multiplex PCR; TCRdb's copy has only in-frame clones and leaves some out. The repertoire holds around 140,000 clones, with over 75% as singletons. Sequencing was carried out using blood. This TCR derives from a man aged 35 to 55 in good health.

The CDR3 protein is CASSPGGSHSGANVLTF. The CDR3, as DNA: TGTGCCAGCAGTCCGGGGGGTTCCCACTCTGGGGCCAACGTCCTGACTTTC. This chain uses TRBV28 with TRBJ2-6; 7 positions match TRBD2. The V gene's germline CDR1 is MDHEN and CDR2 SYDVKM. The CDR3 is 17 amino acids. Trimming cost V 5 bases and J 0 bases; bases outside gene matches: 7.